This T cell receptor (beta chain) was sequenced during a study of T cells in Graves' hyperthyroidism and ophthalmopathy. This clonotype turned up a few times. V lost 3 bases and J lost 4, with 20 bases in between. Germline lookup yields CDR1 SGDLS and CDR2 YYNGEE. The CDR3 sequence is 16 residues long. Regions amplified from RNA transcripts were the TCR beta CDR3 regions. With the HTBI primer set, the TCR CDR3 went through a first round of RT-PCR. TCRdb used MiXCR to reprocess the multiplex PCR reads, holding one entry per CDR3 protein. The sample yields around 620,000 distinct CDR3 sequences, about 17% seen once.

The V gene is TRBV9, the J gene TRBJ2-7, with a possible D match to TRBD2 (6 bases). The TCR sequence derives from a woman in her thirties with Graves' hyperthyroidism. Sequenced sample: blood. CDR3 nucleotide sequence: TGTGCCAGCAGCGCGGGTTTGGGACTTGATCAGTACGAGCAGTACTTC. Residues: CASSAGLGLDQYEQYF.